This T cell receptor beta chain was obtained from a study of CD8+ T cells in alopecia areata. Background on the study: A 6-month off-drug phase came after tofacitinib, which had lasted 6 to 18 months. Broader study findings: Throughout tofacitinib, many expanded lesional clones continued to persist in scalp and blood. Normal scalp had lower clonality than lesional scalp, with alopecia totalis/universalis lesions showing this most strongly.

To note about this clone: What it binds is not known.

Once RNA had been extracted, it was reverse transcribed into cDNA to act as the sequencing template. Method: immunoSEQ multiplex PCR; TCRdb's copy keeps in-frame clones and lacks some. Of under 150,000 clones listed, 56% are singletons. Treatment here: oral pan-JAK inhibitor, 5-10 mg twice daily. The receptor comes from a human donor with alopecia areata. The source was CD4+ T cells sorted from blood, collected at week 24, from a patient treated with tofacitinib.

The CDR3: CATSGKQLGPQYF. The CDR3 DNA is TGTGCCACCAGCGGGAAACAATTAGGGCCCCAGTACTTC. This chain joins TRBV15 and TRBJ2-5; D is unclear. The CDR3 has 13 amino acids. V was clipped by 5 bases and J by 9 bases, with 16 bases between them. The germline CDR1 and CDR2 sequences are LNHNV and YYDKDF (reference sequence). The whole variable domain, filled in from reference TRBV15 and TRBJ2-5, reads DAMVIQNPRYQVTQFGKPVTLSCSQTLNHNVMYWYQQKSSQAPKLLFHYYDKDFNNEADTPDNFQSRRPNTSFCFLDIRSPGLGDTAMYLCATSGKQLGPQYFGPGTRLLVL.